This T cell receptor beta chain comes out of a study of blood T cell repertoires in COVID-19. Study at large: Collection of acute and convalescent COVID-19 samples took place in the United States, Italy and Spain. From T cells, B-cell-depleted T cells, or PBMCs came the material, which was cDNA or gDNA.

This CDR3 is 15 amino acids long. Trimming took 3 bases from V and 10 from J; bases not matched to a gene: 8. Germline V lookup: CDR1 SGHAT, CDR2 FQNNGV. This clone showed up just a few times. Authors' data handling: Reference gene primer amplification in the assay estimated nucleated cell counts. Repertoires were generated with immunoSEQ multiplex PCR, while TCRdb's copy carries only in-frame clones and drops some. That table furnishes V, J and clone size, whereas the DNA furnished D and trimming. The data show more than 200,000 clones, about 80% seen once. The sequence derives from an elderly woman with active or convalescent COVID-19. The chain carries TRBV11-2 and TRBJ1-6; 8 bases are a match to TRBD1. Sequencing used peripheral blood. CDR3 sequence: CASSLEPGQASPLHF. The CDR3 region has the DNA TGTGCCAGCAGCTTGGAGCCGGGACAGGCATCACCCCTCCACTTT. Full variable domain (remainder filled in from reference TRBV11-2 and TRBJ1-6): EAGVAQSPRYKIIEKRQSVAFWCNPISGHATLYWYQQILGQGPKLLIQFQNNGVVDDSQLPKDRFSAERLKGVDSTLKIQPAKLEDSAVYLCASSLEPGQASPLHFGNGTRLTVT.